Below, 21 T cell receptor beta chains from the same sample are listed, as sequenced in a study of cytomegalovirus exposure and HLA in healthy donors (dated by TCRdb to 2015 to 2018). To prepare the library, the immunoSEQ multiplex PCR assay was applied. A mixture of 60 forward primers for TCR Vbeta segments and 13 reverse primers for TCR Jbeta segments was used in the multiplex PCR. This immuneACCESS table, as held by TCRdb, lists in-frame sequences with V and J called but not all clones. Of the missing ones, under half trace to an unresolved V gene in checked studies; the others have no known cause. The sample has 150,000 to 200,000 clones on record, roughly 74% of them singletons. About 11% of the sample lies in the top ten. Material for sequencing was PBMCs. The receptors derive from a man between 18 and 29 years old in good health and CMV-seropositive.

The rearrangement links TRBV6-1 to TRBJ1-2; TRBD1 is a possible D gene (5 bases). Trimming removed 7 bases from V and 4 bases from J, with 13 bases in between. From germline, CDR1 is MNHNS and CDR2 SASEGT. CDR3 size: 13 residues. The CDR3 DNA reads as TGTGCCAGCATCCTTCCCGGGGGCTATGGCTACACCTTC. Its translation: CASILPGGYGYTF.

About this clone: The sample holds other DNA sequences that translate to the same CDR3. The V gene is TRBV29-1, the J gene TRBJ2-2; TRBD2 aligns across 9 bases. Germline V gives CDR1 SQVTM, CDR2 ANQGSEA. The length of the CDR3 is 15 residues. V was clipped by 4 bases and J by 1 base; unmatched bases: 4. CDR3 coding DNA: TGCAGCGTTGGAGCGGGAGGCATGAACACCGGGGAGCTGTTTTTT. Its translation is CSVGAGGMNTGELFF.

A single count supports this clone. The chain employs TRBV5-1 and TRBJ2-1; the match to TRBD2 covers 9 bases. The CDR3 covers 16 residues. Germline V gene sequence: CDR1 SGHRS, CDR2 YFSETQ. V lost 2 bases, J lost 2 bases, and 5 bases stayed unmatched. CDR3 coding DNA: TGCGCCAGCAGCTTCATAAGCGGGAGGACCTACAATGAGCAGTTCTTC. Protein: CASSFISGRTYNEQFF.

This clone was observed a handful of times. The chain has TRBV4-1 and TRBJ2-3; 13 nucleotides match TRBD2. The CDR3 consists of 16 residues. V trimming: 4 bases; J trimming: 6 bases; junction bases outside the gene matches: 7. Per germline, CDR1 MGHRA and CDR2 YSYEKL. CDR3 nucleotides: TGCGCCAGCAGCCTCCGGACTAGCGGGAGTACTGATACGCAGTATTTT. This codes for CASSLRTSGSTDTQYF.

The rearrangement joins TRBV4-2 to TRBJ2-7, with 10 bases identical to TRBD2. With 4 bases clipped from V and 3 bases from J, the junction kept 9 bases outside the gene matches. There are 16 residues in the CDR3. CDR1 LGHNA and CDR2 YNFKEQ come from the germline V gene. Written as DNA, the CDR3 is TGTGCCAGCAGCCCCCTAGGGCTAGCGGGAGACTACGAGCAGTACTTC. It is translated as CASSPLGLAGDYEQYF.

The chain employs TRBV7-9 and TRBJ2-1; D is possibly TRBD2 (7 bases). The CDR3 runs to 15 residues. Germline CDR1 and CDR2: SEHNR and FQNEAQ (reference sequence). Trimming stripped 1 base from V and 5 bases from J, with 12 bases between. The CDR3 DNA follows: TGTGCCAGCAGCTTAGACAGGGAGGGTAACAATGAGCAGTTCTTC. It translates to CASSLDREGNNEQFF.

The chain combines TRBV4-1 with TRBJ2-2; D might be TRBD2 (6 bases). Germline CDR1 reads MGHRA; CDR2 reads YSYEKL. Trimming removed 6 bases from V and 1 base from J, with 15 bases in between. The CDR3 loop spans 16 amino acids. As DNA, the CDR3 is TGCGCCAGCAGGGACGAGGGGCGGGAGAACACCGGGGAGCTGTTTTTT. It codes for CASRDEGRENTGELFF.

CDR3 coding DNA: TGTGCCAGCAGTTTGTCGGTAGACAATGAGCAGTTCTTC. The encoded protein is CASSLSVDNEQFF. The gene calls are TRBV27 and TRBJ2-1; D gene uncertain. The CDR3 covers 13 residues. Germline V gene data show CDR1 as MNHEY and CDR2 as SMNVEV (reference sequence). V was pared by 3 bases and J by 5 bases, with 8 bases between.

This clone occurred a few times. This chain uses TRBV7-3 with TRBJ2-5, with D perhaps matching TRBD1 (6 bases). V was clipped by 0 bases and J by 9 bases, with 11 bases between them. Germline CDR1 and CDR2: SGHTA and FQGTGA. The CDR3 has 13 residues. In nucleotides, the CDR3 is TGTGCCAGCAGCTTAACGACACAGGGACCCCAGTACTTC. Translated: CASSLTTQGPQYF.

The V gene is TRBV2, the J gene TRBJ1-5, with 10 bases lining up with TRBD1. The CDR3 length is 16 residues. V lost 6 bases, J lost 5 bases, and 10 bases stayed unmatched. CDR1 and CDR2 from the germline V gene are SNHLY and FYNNEI. The CDR3 nucleotides are TGTGCCAGCAGGCCCCGGGACAGGGGAGTTCATCAGCCCCAGCATTTT. Protein: CASRPRDRGVHQPQHF.

The V call is TRBV28, the J call TRBJ2-7; perhaps TRBD1 as D (6 bases). Per germline, CDR1 MDHEN and CDR2 SYDVKM. This CDR3 region has 13 residues. Trimming left V 6 bases short and J 3 bases short, with 12 bases between. The CDR3 protein is CASRGHQGYEQYF. CDR3 in DNA: TGTGCCAGCAGGGGACACCAAGGCTACGAGCAGTACTTC.

The chain links TRBV18 to TRBJ2-1; the match to TRBD2 covers 7 bases. The CDR3 totals 14 residues. Germline values: CDR1 KGHSH, CDR2 LQKENI. V lost 4 bases, J lost 8 bases, and 8 bases stayed unmatched. This CDR3 is CASSRGSSQDEQFF. CDR3 coding DNA: TGTGCCAGCTCACGCGGGAGTTCCCAGGATGAGCAGTTCTTC.

The chain employs TRBV9 and TRBJ1-4; D is undetermined. Trimming stripped 0 bases from V and 7 bases from J, with 7 bases between. The germline CDR1 and CDR2 sequences are SGDLS and YYNGEE. The CDR3 has 13 residues. CDR3 nucleotide sequence: TGTGCCAGCAGCGTAGGAGTATCTGAAAAACTGTTTTTT. This translates into CASSVGVSEKLFF.

This clone showed up just once. V and J are TRBV7-9 and TRBJ1-5; TRBD1 aligns across 10 bases. The CDR3 length is 16 residues. V shed 5 bases, J shed 3 bases, and the junction held 7 bases outside the gene matches. Germline lookup yields CDR1 SEHNR and CDR2 FQNEAQ (reference sequence). DNA of the CDR3: TGTGCCAGCAGCCTCGGGACAGGGGAGTACAATCAGCCCCAGCATTTT. Residues: CASSLGTGEYNQPQHF.

The rearrangement uses TRBV19 and TRBJ2-3; 12 bases fit TRBD2. Per germline, CDR1 LNHDA and CDR2 SQIVND (reference sequence). CDR3 length equals 16 residues. The V and J ends lost 4 bases and 7 bases, in that order; junction bases with no gene match: 9. The CDR3 region has the DNA TGTGCCAGTAGTAGCGGGACTAGCGGGTTCAGGTATACGCAGTATTTT. Amino acid sequence: CASSSGTSGFRYTQYF.

The V and J genes are TRBV18 and TRBJ2-5, with a tentative D call TRBD1 (6 bases). Trimming removed 5 bases at V and 1 base at J, with 20 bases between. This CDR3 spans 17 amino acids. CDR1 and CDR2 from the germline V gene are KGHSH and LQKENI. The CDR3 bases are TGTGCCAGCTCAACGCCCCGGAGGCAGGGGTTCCAAGAGACCCAGTACTTC. It is translated as CASSTPRRQGFQETQYF.

The sample holds one count of this clone. The V gene is TRBV7-2, the J gene TRBJ2-7; 8 bases match TRBD2. The CDR3 sequence is 15 residues long. With 6 bases clipped from V and 2 bases from J, the junction kept 9 bases outside the gene matches. Looked up from germline, CDR1 is SGHTA and CDR2 is FQGNSA. The chain's CDR3 is CASRSIAGPPYEQYF. As DNA, the CDR3 is TGTGCCAGCAGGTCGATAGCGGGACCCCCCTACGAGCAGTACTTC. Full variable domain (rest looked up from reference TRBV7-2 and TRBJ2-7): GAGVSQSPSNKVTEKGKDVELRCDPISGHTALYWYRQSLGQGLEFLIYFQGNSAPDKSGLPSDRFSAERTGGSVSTLTIQRTQQEDSAVYLCASRSIAGPPYEQYFGPGTRLTVT.

The chain uses TRBV30 and TRBJ2-7; TRBD2 aligns across 9 bases. CDR1 and CDR2 from the germline V gene are GTSNPN and SVGIG (reference sequence). CDR3 length equals 15 residues. The junction had 7 bases not matched to a gene; V was cut back by 0 bases and J by 4 bases. As DNA, the CDR3 is TGTGCCTGGAGTGTACGGCGCGGGAGGGTTTACGAGCAGTACTTC. Protein: CAWSVRRGRVYEQYF.

This clone occurred a few times. The CDR3 region has the DNA TGTGCCAGCAGCGAACGGGTTAACACTGAAGCTTTCTTT. This codes for CASSERVNTEAFF. This chain links TRBV7-9 with TRBJ1-1, with D hard to call. Trimming pared 5 bases from V and 2 bases from J, leaving 9 bases between. Per germline, CDR1 SEHNR and CDR2 FQNEAQ (reference sequence). The CDR3 sequence is 13 residues long.

The genes are TRBV28 and TRBJ2-2; D is possibly TRBD2 (6 bases). This CDR3 is built from 15 residues. V lost 2 bases to trimming and J lost 4 bases, with 11 bases between them. Germline loops: CDR1 MDHEN, CDR2 SYDVKM. CDR3 sequence (DNA): TGTGCCAGCAGTTTAGAATGGGGAGGCACCGGGGAGCTGTTTTTT. Its protein product is CASSLEWGGTGELFF.

The table lists this clone with a count of one. The chain employs TRBV5-1 and TRBJ1-1; no definite D call. The V end lost 0 bases, the J end lost 10 bases, and 10 bases lay between the germline ends. The CDR3 has 12 residues. CDR1 and CDR2 from the germline V gene are SGHRS and YFSETQ. CDR3: CASSLGALGAFF. The CDR3 DNA reads TGCGCCAGCAGCTTGGGGGCCCTCGGAGCTTTCTTT.